The sequence of this T cell receptor beta chain was determined in a study of vaccination effects on CD4 cells after COVID-19. In the study overall: Two doses of BNT162b2 or mRNA-1273 vaccine were administered to participants. Findings and caveats of the study: Early post-infection timepoints were absent, and convalescent patients were few.

CDR1 and CDR2 (germline): SNHLY, FYNNEI. Trimming left V 2 bases short and J 0 bases short, with 1 base between. The CDR3 has 12 residues. Clones were sequenced by immunoSEQ multiplex PCR, and TCRdb holds only the in-frame ones, with some missing. The table has 25,000 to 30,000 clones, about 70% seen once. In the ViraFEST assay, antigen-specific CD4+ clonotypes were identified by expansion after peptide-pool stimulation. Between days 9 and 10 of culture, CD4+ T cells were separated out. According to the study, vaccine recipients showed no prior SARS-CoV-2 infection and negative nucleocapsid antibodies. PBMC were cultured at about 2 million per well with about 10 IU/ml IL-2 and around 9.4 ug/ml peptides. Days 3 and 7 saw half the medium replaced with IL-2 medium. This clone was counted only a few times. The antigen remains unidentified.

The V gene is TRBV2, the J gene TRBJ1-1; D is ambiguous. This receptor was obtained from a human donor who received a COVID-19 vaccine. This specimen was CD4+ T cells from PBMCs cultured with HCoV-NL63 spike peptides, taken before COVID-19 vaccination. The CDR3 region has the DNA TGTGCCAGCAGTGAATTGAACACTGAAGCTTTCTTT. Protein: CASSELNTEAFF. The variable domain in full, with the rest retrieved from reference TRBV2 and TRBJ1-1, is EPEVTQTPSHQVTQMGQEVILRCVPISNHLYFYWYRQILGQKVEFLVSFYNNEISEKSEIFDDQFSVERPDGSNFTLKIRSTKLEDSAMYFCASSELNTEAFFGQGTRLTVV.